This entry lists 2 T cell receptor beta chains sequenced from one sample in a study of T-cell reconstitution after alpha-beta-depleted transplantation in children. The TCRbeta library incorporated unique molecular identifiers. One entry per CDR3 protein, called by TCRdb with MiXCR from the PCR reads. The table records over 400,000 distinct CDR3 sequences, under 15% of them present only once. The sequences come from PBMCs from the stem cell graft donor, collected from the stem cell graft. These TCRs come from a human donor who donated a stem cell graft to a child with combined immunodeficiency.

V and J are TRBV7-6 and TRBJ2-3; 11 nucleotides line up with TRBD2. Germline V CDR1 and CDR2: SGHVS, FNYEAQ. The CDR3 sequence is 16 residues long. Losses at the gene ends were 5 bases for V and 3 bases for J; bases not matched to a gene: 7. As DNA, the CDR3 is TGTGCCAGCAGCGGTACTAGCGGGAGCGGGACAGATACGCAGTATTTT. It translates to CASSGTSGSGTDTQYF.

CDR3 DNA sequence: TGTGCCAGCAGTGAACCCGGGACTACGACCAACGTCCTGACTTTC. It yields the protein CASSEPGTTTNVLTF. The genes are TRBV3-1 and TRBJ2-6, with 7 nucleotides matching TRBD2. Germline loops: CDR1 LGHDT, CDR2 YNNKEL (reference sequence). The trim removed 6 bases at V and 8 bases at J, leaving 10 bases unmatched. This CDR3 spans 15 amino acids.